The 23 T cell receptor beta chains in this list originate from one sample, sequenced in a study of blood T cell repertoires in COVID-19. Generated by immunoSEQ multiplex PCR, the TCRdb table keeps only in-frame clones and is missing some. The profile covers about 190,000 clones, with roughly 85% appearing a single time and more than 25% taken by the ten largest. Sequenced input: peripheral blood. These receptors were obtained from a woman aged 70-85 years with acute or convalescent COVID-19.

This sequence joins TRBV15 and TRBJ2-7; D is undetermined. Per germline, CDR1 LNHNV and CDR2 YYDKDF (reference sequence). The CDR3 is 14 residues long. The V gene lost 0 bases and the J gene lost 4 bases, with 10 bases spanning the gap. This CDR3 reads CATSRDRRFYEQYF. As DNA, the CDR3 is TGTGCCACCAGCAGAGATCGGAGATTTTACGAGCAGTACTTC.

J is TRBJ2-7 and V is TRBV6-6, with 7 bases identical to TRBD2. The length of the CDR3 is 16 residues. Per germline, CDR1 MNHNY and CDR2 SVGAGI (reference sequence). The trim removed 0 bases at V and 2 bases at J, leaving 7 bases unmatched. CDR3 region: CASSYSGGLSPYEQYF. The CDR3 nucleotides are TGTGCCAGCAGTTACTCGGGGGGACTAAGTCCCTACGAGCAGTACTTC.

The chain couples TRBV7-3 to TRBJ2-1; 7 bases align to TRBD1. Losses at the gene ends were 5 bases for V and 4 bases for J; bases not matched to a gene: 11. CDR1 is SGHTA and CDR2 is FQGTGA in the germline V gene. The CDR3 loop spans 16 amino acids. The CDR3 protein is CASSPRQGTVYNEQFF. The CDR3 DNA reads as TGTGCCAGCAGCCCGAGACAGGGAACCGTATACAATGAGCAGTTCTTC. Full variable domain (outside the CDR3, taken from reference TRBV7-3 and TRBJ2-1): GAGVSQTPSNKVTEKGKYVELRCDPISGHTALYWYRQSLGQGPEFLIYFQGTGAADDSGLPNDRFFAVRPEGSVSTLKIQRTERGDSAVYLCASSPRQGTVYNEQFFGPGTRLTVL.

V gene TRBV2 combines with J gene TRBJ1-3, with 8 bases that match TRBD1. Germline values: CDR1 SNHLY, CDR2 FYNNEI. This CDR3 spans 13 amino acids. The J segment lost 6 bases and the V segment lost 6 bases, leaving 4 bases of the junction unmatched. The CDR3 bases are TGTGCCAGCAGCATGGACAGGGAAAACACCATATATTTT. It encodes CASSMDRENTIYF.

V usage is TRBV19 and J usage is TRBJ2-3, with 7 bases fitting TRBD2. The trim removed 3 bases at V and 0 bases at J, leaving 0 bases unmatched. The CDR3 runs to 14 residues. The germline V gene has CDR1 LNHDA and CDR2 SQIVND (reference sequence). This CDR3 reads CASSISGSTDTQYF. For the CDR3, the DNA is TGTGCCAGTAGTATTAGCGGGAGCACAGATACGCAGTATTTT.

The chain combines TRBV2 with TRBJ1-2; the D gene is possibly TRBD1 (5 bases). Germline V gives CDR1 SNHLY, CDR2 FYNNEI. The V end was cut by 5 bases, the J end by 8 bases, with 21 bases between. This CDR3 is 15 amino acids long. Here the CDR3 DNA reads TGTGCCAGCAGTCGGGAGGGACCCCAATGGGAAGGCTACACCTTC. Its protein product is CASSREGPQWEGYTF.

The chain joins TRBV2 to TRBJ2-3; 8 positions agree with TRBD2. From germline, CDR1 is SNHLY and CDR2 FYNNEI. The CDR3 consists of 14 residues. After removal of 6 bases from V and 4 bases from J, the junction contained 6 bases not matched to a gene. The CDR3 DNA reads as TGTGCCAGCAGGACCAAGACTAGCGCAGATACGCAGTATTTT. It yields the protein CASRTKTSADTQYF.

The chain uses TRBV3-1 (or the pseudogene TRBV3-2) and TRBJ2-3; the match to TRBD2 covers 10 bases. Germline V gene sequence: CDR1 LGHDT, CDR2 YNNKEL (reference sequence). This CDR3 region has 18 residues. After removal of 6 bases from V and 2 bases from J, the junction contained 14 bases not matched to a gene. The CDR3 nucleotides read TGTGCCAGCAGTCGGACTAGCGGAAACTCCCCCTCCACAGATACGCAGTATTTT. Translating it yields CASSRTSGNSPSTDTQYF.

DNA of the CDR3: TGTGCCAGCAGCAATTCGGACAGGGGGTGGTACGAGCAGTACTTC. Translating it yields CASSNSDRGWYEQYF. V is TRBV11-2 and J is TRBJ2-7; 10 positions match TRBD1. From germline, CDR1 is SGHAT and CDR2 FQNNGV. The trim removed 5 bases at V and 4 bases at J, leaving 8 bases unmatched. The CDR3 consists of 15 residues.

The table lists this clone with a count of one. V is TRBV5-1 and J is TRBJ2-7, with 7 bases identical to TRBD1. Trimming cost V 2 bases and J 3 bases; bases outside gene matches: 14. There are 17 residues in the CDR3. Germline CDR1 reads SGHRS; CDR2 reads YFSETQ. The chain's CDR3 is CASSLGTTGAPLYEQYF. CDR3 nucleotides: TGCGCCAGCAGCTTAGGCACTACAGGGGCCCCCCTCTACGAGCAGTACTTC.

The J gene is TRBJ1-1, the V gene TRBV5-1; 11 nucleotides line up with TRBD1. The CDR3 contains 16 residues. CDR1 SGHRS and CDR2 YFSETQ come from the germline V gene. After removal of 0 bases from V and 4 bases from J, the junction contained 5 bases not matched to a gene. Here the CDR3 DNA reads TGCGCCAGCAGCTTGGCTCCCGGGACAGGGGGCACTGAAGCTTTCTTT. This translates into CASSLAPGTGGTEAFF.

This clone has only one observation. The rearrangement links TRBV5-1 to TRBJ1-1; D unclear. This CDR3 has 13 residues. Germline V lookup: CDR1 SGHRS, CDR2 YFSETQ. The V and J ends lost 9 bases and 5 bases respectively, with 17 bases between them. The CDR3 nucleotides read TGCGCCACCCGCGGTCTGGGTGGAACTGAAGCTTTCTTT. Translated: CATRGLGGTEAFF.

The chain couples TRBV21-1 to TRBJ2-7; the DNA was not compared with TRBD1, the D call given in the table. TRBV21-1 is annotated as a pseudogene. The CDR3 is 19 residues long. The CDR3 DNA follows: TGTGCCAGCAGCATCTCACACCATACCGGGACAGGGGATCCCTACGAGCAGTACTTC. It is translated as CASSISHHTGTGDPYEQYF.

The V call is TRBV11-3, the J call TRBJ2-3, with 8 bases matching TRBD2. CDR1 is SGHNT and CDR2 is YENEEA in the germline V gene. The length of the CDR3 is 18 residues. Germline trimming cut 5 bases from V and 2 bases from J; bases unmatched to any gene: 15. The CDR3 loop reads CASSPGLASGLYTDTQYF. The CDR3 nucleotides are TGTGCCAGCAGCCCGGGACTCGCTAGCGGGTTATACACAGATACGCAGTATTTT.

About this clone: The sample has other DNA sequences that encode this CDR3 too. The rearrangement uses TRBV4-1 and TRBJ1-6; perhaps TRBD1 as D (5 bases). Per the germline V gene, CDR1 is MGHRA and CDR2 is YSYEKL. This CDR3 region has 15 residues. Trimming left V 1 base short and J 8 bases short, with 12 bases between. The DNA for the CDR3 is TGCGCCAGCAGCCAAGGTCAAGGGGCTTATTCACCCCTCCACTTT. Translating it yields CASSQGQGAYSPLHF.

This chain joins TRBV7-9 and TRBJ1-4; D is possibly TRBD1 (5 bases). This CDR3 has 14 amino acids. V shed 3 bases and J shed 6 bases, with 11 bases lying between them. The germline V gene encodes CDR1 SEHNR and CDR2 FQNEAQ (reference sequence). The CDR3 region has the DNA TGTGCCAGCAGCTTTTTTCCGGGGGATGAAAAACTGTTTTTT. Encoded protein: CASSFFPGDEKLFF. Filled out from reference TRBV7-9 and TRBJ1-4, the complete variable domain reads DTGVSQNPRHKITKRGQNVTFRCDPISEHNRLYWYRQTLGQGPEFLTYFQNEAQLEKSRLLSDRFSAERPKGSFSTLEIQRTEQGDSAMYLCASSFFPGDEKLFFGSGTQLSVL.

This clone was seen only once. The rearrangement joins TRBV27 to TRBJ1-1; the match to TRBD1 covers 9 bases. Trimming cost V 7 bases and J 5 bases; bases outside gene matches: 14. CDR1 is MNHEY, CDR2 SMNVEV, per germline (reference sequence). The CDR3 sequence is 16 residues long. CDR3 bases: TGTGCCAGCATTAACTTGGCCGACAGGGGGTGGACTGAAGCTTTCTTT. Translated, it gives CASINLADRGWTEAFF.

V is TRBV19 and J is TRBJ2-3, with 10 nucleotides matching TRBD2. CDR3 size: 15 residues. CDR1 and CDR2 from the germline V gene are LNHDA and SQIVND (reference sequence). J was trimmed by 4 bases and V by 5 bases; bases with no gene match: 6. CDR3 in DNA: TGTGCCAGTAGTGCATCCGGGACTAGCGCAGATACGCAGTATTTT. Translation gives CASSASGTSADTQYF.

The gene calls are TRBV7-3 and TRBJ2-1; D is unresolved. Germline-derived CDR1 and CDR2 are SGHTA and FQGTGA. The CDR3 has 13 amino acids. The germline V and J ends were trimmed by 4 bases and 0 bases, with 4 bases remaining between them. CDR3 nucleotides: TGTGCCAGCAGCTCCAGCTCCTACAATGAGCAGTTCTTC. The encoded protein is CASSSSSYNEQFF.

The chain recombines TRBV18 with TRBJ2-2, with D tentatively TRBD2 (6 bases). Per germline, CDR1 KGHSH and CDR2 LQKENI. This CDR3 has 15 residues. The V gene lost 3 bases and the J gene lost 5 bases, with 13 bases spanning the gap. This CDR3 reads CASSPRDLGTGELFF. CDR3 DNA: TGTGCCAGCTCACCGCGGGACTTGGGGACCGGGGAGCTGTTTTTT.

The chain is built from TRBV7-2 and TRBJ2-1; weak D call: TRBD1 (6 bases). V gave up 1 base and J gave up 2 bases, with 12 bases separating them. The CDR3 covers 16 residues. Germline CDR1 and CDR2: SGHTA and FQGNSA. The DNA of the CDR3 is TGTGCCAGCAGCTTAGTCATAGGGGGAACCTACAATGAGCAGTTCTTC. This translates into CASSLVIGGTYNEQFF.

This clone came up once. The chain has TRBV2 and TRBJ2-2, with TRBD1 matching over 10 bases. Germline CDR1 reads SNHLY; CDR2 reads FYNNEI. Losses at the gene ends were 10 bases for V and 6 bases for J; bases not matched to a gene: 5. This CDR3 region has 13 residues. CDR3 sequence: CANQDRGPGELFF. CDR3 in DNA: TGTGCCAACCAAGACAGGGGGCCCGGGGAGCTGTTTTTT.

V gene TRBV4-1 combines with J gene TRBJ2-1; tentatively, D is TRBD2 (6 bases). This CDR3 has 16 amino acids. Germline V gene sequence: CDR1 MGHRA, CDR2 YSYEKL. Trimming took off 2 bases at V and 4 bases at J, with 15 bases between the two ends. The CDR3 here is CASSQNYLGLYNEQFF. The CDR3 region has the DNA TGCGCCAGCAGCCAAAATTATTTGGGACTTTACAATGAGCAGTTCTTC.